Given below is one T cell receptor (beta chain) in context. The PCR was carried out with 60 Vbeta primers and 13 Jbeta primers. Sequenced by immunoSEQ multiplex PCR; TCRdb stores in-frame clones only, minus some. Of around 120,000 clones in the sample, around three quarters are singletons; the top ten hold around 3.6%. Germline V gene lookup returns CDR1 LNHDA and CDR2 SQIVND (reference sequence). The CDR3 runs 13 residues. V was trimmed by 4 bases and J by 2 bases, leaving 9 bases between them. The source of the sample is a study of cytomegalovirus exposure and HLA in healthy donors. The material sequenced was PBMCs. This TCR was sampled from a man aged 25 to 45 in good health and CMV-seronegative. This chain uses TRBV19 with TRBJ2-7; possible D gene TRBD2, 5 bases. This CDR3 is CASSNGKAYEQYF. The CDR3 DNA reads TGTGCCAGTAGTAACGGGAAGGCCTACGAGCAGTACTTC.